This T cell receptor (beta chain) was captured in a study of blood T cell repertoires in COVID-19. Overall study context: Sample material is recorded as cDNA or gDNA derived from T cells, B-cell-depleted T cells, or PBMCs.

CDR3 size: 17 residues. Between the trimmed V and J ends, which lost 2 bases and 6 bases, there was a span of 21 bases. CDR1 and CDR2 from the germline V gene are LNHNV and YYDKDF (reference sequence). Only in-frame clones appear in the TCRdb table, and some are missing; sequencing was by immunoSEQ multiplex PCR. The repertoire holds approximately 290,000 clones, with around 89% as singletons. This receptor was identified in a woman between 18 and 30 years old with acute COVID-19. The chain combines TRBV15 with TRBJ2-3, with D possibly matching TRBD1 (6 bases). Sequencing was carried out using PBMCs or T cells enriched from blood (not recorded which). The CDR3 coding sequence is TGTGCCACCAGCAGACAAGGCGGCAGGTGGGGGCTTGATACGCAGTATTTT. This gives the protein CATSRQGGRWGLDTQYF.